The clone carrying this T cell receptor (beta chain) has only a few counts. Patients aged 18 to 65 had newly diagnosed hyperthyroidism lasting under 2 months. It was RNA transcripts that yielded the amplified TCR beta CDR3 regions. The TCR CDR3 was amplified in a first-round RT-PCR using the HTBI primer set. A single record per CDR3 protein comes from TCRdb applying MiXCR to the multiplex PCR reads. The data contain around 340,000 distinct CDR3 sequences, around a sixth of them singletons. CDR3 length: 16 amino acids. The ends lost 4 bases at V and 7 bases at J; junction bases unmatched: 14. CDR1 and CDR2 (germline): KGHDR, SFDVKD. The sample originates from a study of T cells in Graves' hyperthyroidism and ophthalmopathy. Overall study: Peripheral blood was collected at initial diagnosis, before any treatment.

The chain has TRBV24-1 and TRBJ2-5, with TRBD1 identical over 7 bases. The specimen was blood. This sequence originates from a woman aged 45-65 years with Graves' hyperthyroidism. DNA for the CDR3: TGTGCCACCAGTGACCCGTCCGGGACAGCTGGAGGGACCCAGTACTTC. Translating it yields CATSDPSGTAGGTQYF.